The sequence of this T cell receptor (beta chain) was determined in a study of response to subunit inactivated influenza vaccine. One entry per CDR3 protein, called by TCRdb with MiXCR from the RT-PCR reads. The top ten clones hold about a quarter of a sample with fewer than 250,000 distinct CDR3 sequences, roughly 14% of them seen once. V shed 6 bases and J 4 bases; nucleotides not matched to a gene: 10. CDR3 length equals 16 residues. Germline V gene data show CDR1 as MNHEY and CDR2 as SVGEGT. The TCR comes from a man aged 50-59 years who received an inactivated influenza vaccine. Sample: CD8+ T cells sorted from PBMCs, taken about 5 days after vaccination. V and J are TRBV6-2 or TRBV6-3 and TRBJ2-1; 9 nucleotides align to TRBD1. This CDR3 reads CASSGTGWPLYNEQFF. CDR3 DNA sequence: TGTGCCAGCAGCGGGACAGGGTGGCCCCTATACAATGAGCAGTTCTTC.